These T cell receptor beta chains were read from a single sample in a study of blood T cell repertoires in COVID-19. Profiled with immunoSEQ multiplex PCR; TCRdb holds only in-frame clones, not every one. The sample has about 180,000 clones, roughly 80% seen once. The sample comprised PBMCs or T cells enriched from blood (not recorded which). The receptor source for this set is a man between 60 and 75 years old who had been exposed to COVID-19. Each CDR3 is given with its conserved first and last residue. Each record gives: CDR3 protein, CDR3 DNA, D gene, CDR3 length, clone size, J gene, V gene. D genes are given only for firm matches. Clone size is not always given. Where it is, it says once, few, many or a class for expanded clones.

CDR3: CSVEEGTSGRGEQYF
DNA: TGCAGCGTTGAAGAGGGGACTAGCGGGAGGGGTGAGCAGTACTTC
D: TRBD2
length: 15
size: -
J: TRBJ2-7
V: TRBV29-1

CDR3: CASSLVFGSESYNEQFF
DNA: TGTGCCAGCAGCTTGGTTTTCGGGAGTGAGTCCTACAATGAGCAGTTCTTC
D: -
length: 17
size: -
J: TRBJ2-1
V: TRBV5-8

CDR3: CASRDRNNQPQHF
DNA: TGTGCCAGCAGGGACAGAAACAATCAGCCCCAGCATTTT
D: -
length: 13
size: once
J: TRBJ1-5
V: TRBV6-5

CDR3: CSVEGETGDNYGYTF
DNA: TGCAGCGTTGAAGGTGAGACAGGGGACAACTATGGCTACACCTTC
D: TRBD1
length: 15
size: -
J: TRBJ1-2
V: TRBV29-1

CDR3: CATAGEETQYF
DNA: TGTGCCACGGCGGGGGAAGAGACCCAGTACTTC
D: TRBD2
length: 11
size: once
J: TRBJ2-5
V: TRBV2

CDR3: CASSTTSAPTGNTIYF
DNA: TGTGCCAGTAGTACAACTTCCGCTCCGACAGGAAACACCATATATTTT
D: -
length: 16
size: -
J: TRBJ1-3
V: TRBV19

CDR3: CASSYSPGTGSNQPQHF
DNA: TGTGCCAGCAGTTACTCTCCCGGGACAGGGAGCAATCAGCCCCAGCATTTT
D: TRBD1
length: 17
size: -
J: TRBJ1-5
V: TRBV6-2/TRBV6-3

CDR3: CASSQDSSGRAYNEQFF
DNA: TGCGCCAGCAGCCAAGATTCTAGCGGGAGGGCCTACAATGAGCAGTTCTTC
D: TRBD2
length: 17
size: many
J: TRBJ2-1
V: TRBV4-3

CDR3: CASSLASPGWAEQYF
DNA: TGTGCCAGCAGCTTAGCATCTCCAGGGTGGGCCGAGCAGTACTTC
D: -
length: 15
size: -
J: TRBJ2-7
V: TRBV7-8

CDR3: CASSSIGQGTYEQYF
DNA: TGTGCCAGCAGCTCGATTGGACAGGGCACCTACGAGCAGTACTTC
D: TRBD1
length: 15
size: -
J: TRBJ2-7
V: TRBV7-9

CDR3: CSVEEGQTGGWNGYTF
DNA: TGCAGCGTTGAAGAAGGGCAGACAGGGGGCTGGAATGGCTACACCTTC
D: TRBD1
length: 16
size: -
J: TRBJ1-2
V: TRBV29-1

CDR3: CASSQEGGVGMYGYTF
DNA: TGCGCCAGCAGCCAAGAGGGAGGGGTGGGGATGTATGGCTACACCTTC
D: -
length: 16
size: -
J: TRBJ1-2
V: TRBV4-3

CDR3: CASTSGLYNEQFF
DNA: TGTGCCAGCACTAGCGGGTTATACAATGAGCAGTTCTTC
D: TRBD2
length: 13
size: -
J: TRBJ2-1
V: TRBV25-1

CDR3: CASSLEASGVRDTQYF
DNA: TGTGCCAGCAGCTTAGAAGCTAGCGGGGTAAGAGATACGCAGTATTTT
D: TRBD2
length: 16
size: -
J: TRBJ2-3
V: TRBV7-2

CDR3: CASSWTKFTGELFF
DNA: TGCGCTTCGAGTTGGACTAAATTCACCGGGGAGCTGTTTTTT
D: -
length: 14
size: -
J: TRBJ2-2
V: TRBV5-1

CDR3: CASRTSGLFQETQYF
DNA: TGTGCCAGTAGGACTAGCGGGCTGTTCCAAGAGACCCAGTACTTC
D: TRBD2
length: 15
size: -
J: TRBJ2-5
V: TRBV19

CDR3: CAWSYSPAGRRMFF
DNA: TGTGCCTGGAGCTACAGTCCGGCGGGTCGAAGGATGTTTTTT
D: -
length: 14
size: -
J: TRBJ2-2
V: TRBV30

CDR3: CATSDRTSGSSYEQYF
DNA: TGTGCCACCAGTGACCGGACTAGCGGTTCCTCCTACGAGCAGTACTTC
D: TRBD2
length: 16
size: -
J: TRBJ2-7
V: TRBV24-1

CDR3: CASSLGWFGQPNTEAFF
DNA: TGTGCCAGCAGCTTAGGGTGGTTCGGACAACCGAACACTGAAGCTTTCTTT
D: -
length: 17
size: -
J: TRBJ1-1
V: TRBV11-3

CDR3: CASSAGLAGGGETQYF
DNA: TGTGCCAGCAGCGCGGGACTAGCGGGAGGAGGAGAGACCCAGTACTTC
D: TRBD2
length: 16
size: -
J: TRBJ2-5
V: TRBV9

CDR3: CASSPTGTGHTGELFF
DNA: TGTGCCAGCAGCCCAACCGGGACAGGGCACACCGGGGAGCTGTTTTTT
D: TRBD1
length: 16
size: -
J: TRBJ2-2
V: TRBV7-6

CDR3: CASTIRGTQYF
DNA: TGTGCCAGCACTATACGGGGTACCCAGTACTTC
D: -
length: 11
size: -
J: TRBJ2-5
V: TRBV6-5

CDR3: CASSLEGTGTYEQYF
DNA: TGTGCCAGCAGTTTAGAGGGGACAGGGACCTACGAGCAGTACTTC
D: TRBD1
length: 15
size: few
J: TRBJ2-7
V: TRBV27

CDR3: CASSQSGSYTEAFF
DNA: TGCGCCAGCAGCCAATCCGGGAGTTACACTGAAGCTTTCTTT
D: -
length: 14
size: -
J: TRBJ1-1
V: TRBV4-3

CDR3: CASSDADTQYF
DNA: TGTGCCAGCAGTGACGCAGATACGCAGTATTTT
D: -
length: 11
size: -
J: TRBJ2-3
V: TRBV6-1

CDR3: CASSFGGLAGDNEQFF
DNA: TGTGCCAGCAGTTTCGGGGGTCTAGCGGGCGATAATGAGCAGTTCTTC
D: TRBD2
length: 16
size: few
J: TRBJ2-1
V: TRBV28

CDR3: CASSRDRDTEAFF
DNA: TGTGCCAGCAGCCGGGACAGAGACACTGAAGCTTTCTTT
D: TRBD1
length: 13
size: -
J: TRBJ1-1
V: TRBV11-3

CDR3: CASSTSGSWGTDTQYF
DNA: TGTGCCAGCAGCACTAGCGGGAGTTGGGGAACAGATACGCAGTATTTT
D: TRBD2
length: 16
size: once
J: TRBJ2-3
V: TRBV11-2

CDR3: CASSLALREQQETQYF
DNA: TGCGCCAGCAGCTTGGCTCTTCGGGAGCAACAAGAGACCCAGTACTTC
D: -
length: 16
size: -
J: TRBJ2-5
V: TRBV5-1

CDR3: CASSTRTGGFSYEQYF
DNA: TGTGCCAGCAGCACTCGGACAGGGGGTTTTTCCTACGAGCAGTACTTC
D: TRBD1
length: 16
size: -
J: TRBJ2-7
V: TRBV11-3

CDR3: CASRPLAGAADTQYF
DNA: TGTGCCAGTAGACCGCTAGCGGGAGCTGCCGATACGCAGTATTTT
D: TRBD2
length: 15
size: -
J: TRBJ2-3
V: TRBV19

CDR3: CASSRGDRGPGANVLTF
DNA: TGTGCCAGCTCAAGGGGGGACAGGGGGCCTGGGGCCAACGTCCTGACTTTC
D: TRBD1
length: 17
size: -
J: TRBJ2-6
V: TRBV18

CDR3: CASRPAGTSGVSDTQYF
DNA: TGTGCCAGCAGACCAGCCGGGACTAGCGGTGTATCCGATACGCAGTATTTT
D: TRBD2
length: 17
size: -
J: TRBJ2-3
V: TRBV7-2

CDR3: CASSHRMAGGEQYF
DNA: TGTGCCAGCAGCCATCGCATGGCGGGGGGGGAGCAGTACTTC
D: TRBD2
length: 14
size: once
J: TRBJ2-7
V: TRBV14

CDR3: CASSQGTGVGYGYTF
DNA: TGTGCCAGCAGCCAAGGGACAGGGGTTGGGTATGGCTACACCTTC
D: TRBD1
length: 15
size: -
J: TRBJ1-2
V: TRBV5-4